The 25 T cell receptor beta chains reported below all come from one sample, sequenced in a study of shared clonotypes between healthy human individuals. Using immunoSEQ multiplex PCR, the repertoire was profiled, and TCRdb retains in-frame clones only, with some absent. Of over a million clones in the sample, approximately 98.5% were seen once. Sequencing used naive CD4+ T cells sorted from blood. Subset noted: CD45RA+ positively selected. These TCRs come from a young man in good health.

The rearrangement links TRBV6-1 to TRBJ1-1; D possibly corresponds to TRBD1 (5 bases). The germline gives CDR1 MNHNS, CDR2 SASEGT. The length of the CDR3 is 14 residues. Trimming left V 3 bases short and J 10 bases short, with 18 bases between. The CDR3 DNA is TGTGCCAGCAGTGATAGGTTAGGGGTTACTATAGCTTTCTTT. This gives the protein CASSDRLGVTIAFF.

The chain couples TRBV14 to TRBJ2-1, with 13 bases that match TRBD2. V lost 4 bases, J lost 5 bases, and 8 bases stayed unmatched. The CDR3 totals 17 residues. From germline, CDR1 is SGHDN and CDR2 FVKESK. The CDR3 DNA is TGTGCCAGCAGCCTTCGGACTAGCGGGAGTGTCCACAATGAGCAGTTCTTC. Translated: CASSLRTSGSVHNEQFF.

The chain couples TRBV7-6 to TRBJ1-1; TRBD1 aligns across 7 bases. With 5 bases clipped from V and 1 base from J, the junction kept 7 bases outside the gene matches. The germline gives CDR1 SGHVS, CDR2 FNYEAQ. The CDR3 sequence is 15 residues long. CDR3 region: CASSTWGTENTEAFF. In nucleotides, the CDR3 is TGTGCCAGCAGCACCTGGGGGACAGAGAACACTGAAGCTTTCTTT.

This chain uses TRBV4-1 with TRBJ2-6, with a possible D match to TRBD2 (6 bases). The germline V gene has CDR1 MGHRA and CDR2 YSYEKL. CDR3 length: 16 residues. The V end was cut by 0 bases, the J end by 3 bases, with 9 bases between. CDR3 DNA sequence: TGCGCCAGCAGCCAAGACCCGGGGGTTGGGGCCAACGTCCTGACTTTC. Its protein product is CASSQDPGVGANVLTF.

CDR3 loop: CASSTISYNEQFF. The DNA of the CDR3 is TGTGCCAGCAGTACTATCTCCTACAATGAGCAGTTCTTC. The gene calls are TRBV7-9 and TRBJ2-1; D uncertain. The V and J ends lost 6 bases and 0 bases respectively, with 6 bases between them. The CDR3 has 13 residues. Germline-derived CDR1 and CDR2 are SEHNR and FQNEAQ (reference sequence).

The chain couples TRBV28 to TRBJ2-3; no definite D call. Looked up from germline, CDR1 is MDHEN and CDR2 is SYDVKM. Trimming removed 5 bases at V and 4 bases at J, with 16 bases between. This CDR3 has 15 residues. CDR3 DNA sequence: TGTGCCAGCAGTGTACAGCTCCAGTTATCAGATACGCAGTATTTT. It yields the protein CASSVQLQLSDTQYF.

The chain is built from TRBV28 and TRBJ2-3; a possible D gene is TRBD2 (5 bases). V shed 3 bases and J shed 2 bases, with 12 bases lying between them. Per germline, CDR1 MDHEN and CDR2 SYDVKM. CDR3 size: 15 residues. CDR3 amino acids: CASSFAGPYTDTQYF. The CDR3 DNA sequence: TGTGCCAGCAGTTTCGCGGGTCCTTACACAGATACGCAGTATTTT.

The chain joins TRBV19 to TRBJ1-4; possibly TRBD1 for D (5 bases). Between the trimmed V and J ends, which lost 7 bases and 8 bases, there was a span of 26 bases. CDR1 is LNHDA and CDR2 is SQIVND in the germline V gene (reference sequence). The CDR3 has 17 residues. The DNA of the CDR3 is TGTGCCAGTACCTCTAGGGGACCGAACGGCGCCCCGGAAAAACTGTTTTTT. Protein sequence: CASTSRGPNGAPEKLFF.

The CDR3 loop is CASSQERSLNTEAFF. Written as DNA, the CDR3 is TGCGCCAGCAGCCAAGAGCGCAGCTTGAACACTGAAGCTTTCTTT. J is TRBJ1-1 and V is TRBV4-3; D remains unclear. The CDR3 covers 15 residues. The V gene's germline CDR1 is LGHNA and CDR2 YSLEER. V gave up 0 bases and J gave up 0 bases, with 8 bases separating them.

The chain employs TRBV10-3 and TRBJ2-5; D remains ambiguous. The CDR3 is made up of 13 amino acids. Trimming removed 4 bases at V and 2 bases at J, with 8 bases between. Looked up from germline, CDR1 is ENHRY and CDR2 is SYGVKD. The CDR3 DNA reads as TGTGCCATCAGTGCCGCCTTACAAGAGACCCAGTACTTC. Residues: CAISAALQETQYF.

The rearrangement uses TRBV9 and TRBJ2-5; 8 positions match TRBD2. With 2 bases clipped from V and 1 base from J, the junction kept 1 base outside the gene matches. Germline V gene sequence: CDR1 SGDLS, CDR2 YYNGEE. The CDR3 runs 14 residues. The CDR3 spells CASSVSGVQETQYF. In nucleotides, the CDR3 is TGTGCCAGCAGCGTTAGCGGGGTCCAAGAGACCCAGTACTTC.

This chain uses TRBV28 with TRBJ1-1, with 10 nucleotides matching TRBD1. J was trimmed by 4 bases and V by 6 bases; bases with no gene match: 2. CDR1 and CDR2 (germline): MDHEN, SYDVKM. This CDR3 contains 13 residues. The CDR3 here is CASRTGGGTEAFF. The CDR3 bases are TGTGCCAGCAGGACAGGGGGCGGCACTGAAGCTTTCTTT.

CDR3: CASRSIPKGRNYEQYF. For the CDR3, the DNA is TGTGCAAGTCGCTCAATCCCCAAGGGTAGGAACTACGAGCAGTACTTC. This chain links TRBV12-2 with TRBJ2-7. TRBV12-2 is flagged as a pseudogene. The CDR3 has 16 amino acids.

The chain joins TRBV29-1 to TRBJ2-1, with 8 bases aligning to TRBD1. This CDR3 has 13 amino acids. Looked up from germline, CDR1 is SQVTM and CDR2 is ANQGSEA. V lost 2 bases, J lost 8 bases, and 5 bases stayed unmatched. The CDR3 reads CSVETGGLYEQFF. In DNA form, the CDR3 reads TGCAGCGTTGAAACAGGGGGGCTGTATGAGCAGTTCTTC.

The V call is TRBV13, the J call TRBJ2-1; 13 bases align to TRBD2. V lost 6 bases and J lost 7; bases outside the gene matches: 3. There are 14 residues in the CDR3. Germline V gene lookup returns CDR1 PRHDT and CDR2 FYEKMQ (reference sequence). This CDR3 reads CASRRLAGGNEQFF. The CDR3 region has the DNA TGTGCCAGCAGAAGACTAGCGGGAGGTAATGAGCAGTTCTTC.

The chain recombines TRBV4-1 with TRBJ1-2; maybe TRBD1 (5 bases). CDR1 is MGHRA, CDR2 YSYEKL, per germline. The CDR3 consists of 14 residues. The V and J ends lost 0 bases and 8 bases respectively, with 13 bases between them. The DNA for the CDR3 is TGCGCCAGCAGCCAAGAACGGGGCGCGAGGGGCTACACCTTC. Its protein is CASSQERGARGYTF.

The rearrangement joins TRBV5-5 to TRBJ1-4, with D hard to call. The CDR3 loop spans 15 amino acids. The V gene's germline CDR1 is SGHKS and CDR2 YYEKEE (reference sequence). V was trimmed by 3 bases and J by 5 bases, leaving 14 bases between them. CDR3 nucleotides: TGTGCCAGCAGCTACAACATCTCCAGAAATGAAAAACTGTTTTTT. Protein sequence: CASSYNISRNEKLFF. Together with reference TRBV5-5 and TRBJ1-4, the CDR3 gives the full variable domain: DAGVTQSPTHLIKTRGQQVTLRCSPISGHKSVSWYQQVLGQGPQFIFQYYEKEERGRGNFPDRFSARQFPNYSSELNVNALLLGDSALYLCASSYNISRNEKLFFGSGTQLSVL.

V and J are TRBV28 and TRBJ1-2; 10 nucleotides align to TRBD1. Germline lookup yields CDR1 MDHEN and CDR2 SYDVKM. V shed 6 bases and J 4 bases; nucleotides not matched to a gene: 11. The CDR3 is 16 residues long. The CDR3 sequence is CASRRQGARLGYGYTF. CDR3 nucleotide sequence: TGTGCCAGCAGGCGACAGGGGGCCCGACTAGGCTATGGCTACACCTTC.

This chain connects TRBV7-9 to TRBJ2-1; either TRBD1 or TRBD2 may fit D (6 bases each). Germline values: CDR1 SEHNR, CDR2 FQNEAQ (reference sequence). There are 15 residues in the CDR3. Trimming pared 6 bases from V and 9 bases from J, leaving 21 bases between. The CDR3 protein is CASSSLGGLYGEQFF. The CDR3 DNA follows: TGTGCCAGCAGTTCCCTAGGGGGGTTATATGGTGAGCAGTTCTTC.

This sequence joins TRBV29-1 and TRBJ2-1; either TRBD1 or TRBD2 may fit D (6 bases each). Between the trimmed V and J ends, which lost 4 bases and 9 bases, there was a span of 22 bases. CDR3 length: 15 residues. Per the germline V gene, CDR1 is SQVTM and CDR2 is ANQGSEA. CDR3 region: CSVVHWGAMWGEQFF. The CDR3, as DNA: TGCAGCGTTGTCCATTGGGGGGCAATGTGGGGTGAGCAGTTCTTC.

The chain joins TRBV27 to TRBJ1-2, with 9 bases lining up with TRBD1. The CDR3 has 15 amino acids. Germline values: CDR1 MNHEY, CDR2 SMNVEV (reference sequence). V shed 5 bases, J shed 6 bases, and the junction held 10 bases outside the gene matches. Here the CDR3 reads CASSPGQGRLHGYTF. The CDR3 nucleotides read TGTGCCAGCAGTCCCGGACAGGGGAGGTTACATGGCTACACCTTC.

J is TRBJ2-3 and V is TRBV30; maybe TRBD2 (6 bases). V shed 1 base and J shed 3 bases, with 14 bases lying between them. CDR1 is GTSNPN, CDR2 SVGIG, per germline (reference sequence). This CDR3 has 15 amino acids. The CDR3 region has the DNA TGTGCCTGGAGTGGGGGACTCGCGGGGACAGATACGCAGTATTTT. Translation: CAWSGGLAGTDTQYF.

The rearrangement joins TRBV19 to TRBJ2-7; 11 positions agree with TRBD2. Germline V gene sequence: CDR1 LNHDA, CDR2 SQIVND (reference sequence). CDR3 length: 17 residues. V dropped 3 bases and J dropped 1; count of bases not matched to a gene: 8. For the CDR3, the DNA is TGTGCCAGTAGTATCGGAGTAGCGGGAGGGTTGTCCTACGAGCAGTACTTC. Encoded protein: CASSIGVAGGLSYEQYF.

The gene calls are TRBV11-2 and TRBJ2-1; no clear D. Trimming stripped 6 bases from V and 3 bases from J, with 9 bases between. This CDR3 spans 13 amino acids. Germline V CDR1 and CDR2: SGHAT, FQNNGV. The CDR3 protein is CASSPGGYNEQFF. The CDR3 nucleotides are TGTGCCAGCAGTCCAGGCGGCTACAATGAGCAGTTCTTC. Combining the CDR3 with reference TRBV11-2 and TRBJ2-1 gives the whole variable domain EAGVAQSPRYKIIEKRQSVAFWCNPISGHATLYWYQQILGQGPKLLIQFQNNGVVDDSQLPKDRFSAERLKGVDSTLKIQPAKLEDSAVYLCASSPGGYNEQFFGPGTRLTVL.

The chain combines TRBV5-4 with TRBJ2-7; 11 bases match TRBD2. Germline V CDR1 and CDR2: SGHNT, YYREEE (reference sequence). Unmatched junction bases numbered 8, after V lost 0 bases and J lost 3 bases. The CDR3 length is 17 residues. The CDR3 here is CASSLDSGRALSYEQYF. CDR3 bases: TGTGCCAGCAGCTTGGATAGCGGGAGGGCTCTGAGCTACGAGCAGTACTTC.